This entry lists 26 T cell receptor beta chains sequenced from one sample in a study of cytomegalovirus exposure and HLA in healthy donors. It was with 60 Vbeta and 13 Jbeta primers that the PCR ran. Produced via immunoSEQ multiplex PCR; TCRdb's table is partial and in-frame only. This sample has 110,000 to 150,000 clones, with 70% to 80% found just once. The sample was PBMCs. Every receptor here comes from a woman between 50 and 59 years old in good health and CMV-seropositive.

V gene TRBV7-6 combines with J gene TRBJ1-6; tentative D call: TRBD1 (5 bases). CDR3 size: 15 residues. The germline CDR1 and CDR2 sequences are SGHVS and FNYEAQ. V lost 2 bases, J lost 7 bases, and 12 bases lay in between. As DNA, the CDR3 is TGTGCCAGCAGCTTATCCGGGTCAGGGAATTCACCCCTCCACTTT. This gives the protein CASSLSGSGNSPLHF.

The chain combines TRBV28 with TRBJ1-5; D is ambiguous. Trimming left V 3 bases short and J 16 bases short, with 16 bases between. The CDR3 covers 12 residues. Looked up from germline, CDR1 is MDHEN and CDR2 is SYDVKM. The CDR3 spells CASSLAQPGIHF. The CDR3 nucleotides read TGTGCCAGCAGTTTGGCCCAACCGGGAATACATTTT.

This clone was seen more than once but under ten times. The chain combines TRBV19 with TRBJ1-2, with a possible D match to TRBD1 (6 bases). The CDR3 contains 13 residues. CDR1 and CDR2 from the germline V gene are LNHDA and SQIVND (reference sequence). V was cut by 2 bases and J by 8 bases, with 12 bases left in between. The CDR3 spells CASSIRAGDGYTF. In DNA, the CDR3 is TGTGCCAGTAGTATAAGGGCAGGGGACGGCTACACCTTC.

The gene calls are TRBV6-5 and TRBJ2-5; 7 positions agree with TRBD1. The end of the DNA is better explained by TRBJ2-7, so the J call may be wrong. Looked up from germline, CDR1 is MNHEY and CDR2 is SVGAGI. The CDR3 is 15 residues long. CDR3 sequence reads: CASSYARQGTYEQYF. CDR3 nucleotide sequence: TGTGCCAGCAGTTACGCCCGACAGGGAACCTACGAGCAGTACTTC.

The V and J genes are TRBV5-1 and TRBJ2-2, with 8 bases aligning to TRBD1. The J segment lost 1 base and the V segment lost 3 bases, leaving 5 bases of the junction unmatched. This CDR3 is built from 16 residues. Germline V gene sequence: CDR1 SGHRS, CDR2 YFSETQ. The CDR3 sequence is CASSWTGTGNTGELFF. CDR3 nucleotide sequence: TGCGCCAGCAGCTGGACCGGGACAGGGAACACCGGGGAGCTGTTTTTT.

In its sample, this clone was seen a few times. V is TRBV2 and J is TRBJ1-2; 9 nucleotides match TRBD1. Trimming at V came to 3 bases and at J to 6 bases, leaving 5 bases not matched to a gene. The CDR3 loop spans 14 amino acids. The germline gives CDR1 SNHLY, CDR2 FYNNEI. CDR3 DNA sequence: TGTGCCAGCAGTGAGAGGGACAGGGACGATGGCTACACCTTC. The encoded protein is CASSERDRDDGYTF.

The genes are TRBV20-1 and TRBJ1-1; D not certain. V was shortened by 3 bases and J by 4 bases, with 3 bases between the two germline ends. This CDR3 is 10 amino acids long. Germline lookup yields CDR1 DFQATT and CDR2 SNEGSKA (reference sequence). The CDR3 here is CSASRTEAFF. CDR3 nucleotides: TGCAGTGCTAGTCGCACTGAAGCTTTCTTT.

This sequence joins TRBV4-2 and TRBJ1-5; D remains unclear. Germline lookup yields CDR1 LGHNA and CDR2 YNFKEQ. The CDR3 length is 14 residues. V lost 0 bases to trimming and J lost 9 bases, with 12 bases between them. The CDR3 is CASSQDSGPGPQHF. For the CDR3, the DNA is TGTGCCAGCAGCCAAGATAGCGGGCCCGGGCCCCAGCATTTT.

V gene TRBV7-3 combines with J gene TRBJ2-5; 9 nucleotides match TRBD1. The CDR3 totals 14 residues. The V and J ends lost 5 bases and 5 bases, in that order; junction bases with no gene match: 6. The germline V gene has CDR1 SGHTA and CDR2 FQGTGA. The CDR3 sequence is CASSMTGGGETQYF. The CDR3 bases are TGTGCCAGCAGCATGACAGGGGGAGGTGAGACCCAGTACTTC.

The V call is TRBV10-3, the J call TRBJ1-2, with D uncertain. This CDR3 has 14 residues. Trimming shortened V by 0 bases and J by 5 bases, and 10 bases separated the two germline ends. Germline values: CDR1 ENHRY, CDR2 SYGVKD. The CDR3 spells CAISESVEFYGYTF. The CDR3, as DNA: TGTGCCATCAGTGAGTCGGTGGAGTTTTATGGCTACACCTTC.

The V gene is TRBV5-8, the J gene TRBJ1-6; D is undetermined. Trimming stripped 4 bases from V and 8 bases from J, with 7 bases between. CDR1 is SGHTS, CDR2 YDEGEE, per germline. The CDR3 runs to 12 residues. The CDR3 loop is CASSVGDSPLHF. The CDR3 DNA follows: TGTGCCAGCAGCGTAGGAGATTCACCCCTCCACTTT. Full variable domain (remainder filled in from reference TRBV5-8 and TRBJ1-6): EAGVTQSPTHLIKTRGQQATLRCSPISGHTSVYWYQQALGLGLQFLLWYDEGEERNRGNFPPRFSGRQFPNYSSELNVNALELEDSALYLCASSVGDSPLHFGNGTRLTVT.

There are a few counts of this clone. V is TRBV7-3 and J is TRBJ2-5, with D unresolved. Germline V lookup: CDR1 SGHTA, CDR2 FQGTGA. The CDR3 contains 12 residues. Deletions cut 2 bases from V and 5 bases from J, with 6 bases between. The CDR3 DNA reads as TGTGCCAGCAGCTTAGACGGGGAGACCCAGTACTTC. Its protein product is CASSLDGETQYF.

The rearrangement links TRBV9 to TRBJ2-1, with 8 bases matching TRBD2. The CDR3 has 16 amino acids. Germline CDR1 SGDLS, CDR2 YYNGEE. Trimming cost V 0 bases and J 1 base; bases outside gene matches: 3. This CDR3 reads CASSVDSGASYNEQFF. In nucleotides, the CDR3 is TGTGCCAGCAGCGTAGATAGCGGGGCTTCCTACAATGAGCAGTTCTTC.

This clone was seen a single time. The chain links TRBV6-5 to TRBJ2-1; possible D gene TRBD2, 5 bases. The CDR3 has 16 amino acids. Germline V gene data show CDR1 as MNHEY and CDR2 as SVGAGI. Trimming stripped 0 bases from V and 1 base from J, with 10 bases between. DNA of the CDR3: TGTGCCAGCAGTTACTCGGCCCGGGAATCCTACAATGAGCAGTTCTTC. Translation gives CASSYSARESYNEQFF.

The chain joins TRBV4-2 to TRBJ1-4, with no clear D. CDR1 is LGHNA and CDR2 is YNFKEQ in the germline V gene. The CDR3 contains 13 residues. V was shortened by 0 bases and J by 10 bases, with 9 bases between the two germline ends. The CDR3 DNA reads TGTGCCAGCAGCCAAGATCATTCGGGAAAACTGTTTTTT. It is translated as CASSQDHSGKLFF.

The chain recombines TRBV5-1 with TRBJ2-6; 7 nucleotides line up with TRBD1. CDR1 and CDR2 from the germline V gene are SGHRS and YFSETQ. The CDR3 is made up of 17 amino acids. With V trimmed by 1 base and J by 0 bases, 4 bases remained unmatched. The CDR3 is CASSLSGGYSGANVLTF. For the CDR3, the DNA is TGCGCCAGCAGCTTGTCAGGGGGATACTCTGGGGCCAACGTCCTGACTTTC.

The rearrangement uses TRBV9 and TRBJ2-2, with 7 bases matching TRBD2. Germline V gives CDR1 SGDLS, CDR2 YYNGEE. The CDR3 extends over 14 amino acids. J was trimmed by 6 bases and V by 4 bases; bases with no gene match: 6. CDR3 in amino acids: CASSPMTSPGELFF. In DNA form, the CDR3 reads TGTGCCAGCAGCCCGATGACTAGCCCCGGGGAGCTGTTTTTT.

The genes are TRBV5-1 and TRBJ2-3, with 15 bases lining up with TRBD2. CDR1 is SGHRS and CDR2 is YFSETQ in the germline V gene. The CDR3 length is 17 residues. V shed 4 bases, J shed 6 bases, and the junction held 9 bases outside the gene matches. CDR3 residues: CASSVGLAGGPWDTQYF. CDR3 coding DNA: TGCGCCAGCAGCGTAGGACTAGCGGGGGGGCCATGGGATACGCAGTATTTT. Full variable domain (remainder filled in from reference TRBV5-1 and TRBJ2-3): KAGVTQTPRYLIKTRGQQVTLSCSPISGHRSVSWYQQTPGQGLQFLFEYFSETQRNKGNFPGRFSGRQFSNSRSEMNVSTLELGDSALYLCASSVGLAGGPWDTQYFGPGTRLTVL.

The CDR3 DNA sequence: TGTGCCAGCAGCTTTCGACAGGGAGACACTGAAGCTTTCTTT. Protein: CASSFRQGDTEAFF. The genes are TRBV5-7 and TRBJ1-1; TRBD1 aligns across 7 bases. TRBV5-7 is flagged as an ORF with uncertain function. This CDR3 region has 14 residues. Trimming cost V 2 bases and J 3 bases; bases outside gene matches: 4.

This clone was found once. The rearrangement uses TRBV6-6 and TRBJ2-1; 10 bases are a match to TRBD2. This CDR3 has 15 residues. J lost 4 bases, V lost 5 bases, and 5 bases had no gene match. Germline assignment: CDR1 MNHNY and CDR2 SVGAGI (reference sequence). In DNA form, the CDR3 reads TGTGCCAGCAGTCGACAGACTAGCGGGTACAATGAGCAGTTCTTC. Its translation: CASSRQTSGYNEQFF.

The chain joins TRBV7-2 to TRBJ2-4; 10 bases match TRBD1. Germline V gives CDR1 SGHTA, CDR2 FQGNSA. CDR3 length equals 16 residues. V trimming: 0 bases; J trimming: 5 bases; junction bases outside the gene matches: 4. The CDR3 loop is CASSLAGGQGQNIQYF. Written as DNA, the CDR3 is TGTGCCAGCAGCTTAGCTGGGGGACAGGGGCAAAACATTCAGTACTTC.

The CDR3 coding sequence is TGTGCCAGCAGCTTCGTCACGGGGTTTGGGACAGATACGCAGTATTTT. It is translated as CASSFVTGFGTDTQYF. This chain connects TRBV28 to TRBJ2-3; tentative D call: TRBD2 (5 bases). The CDR3 contains 16 residues. V lost 6 bases and J 3 bases, leaving 19 bases between the germline ends. The germline gives CDR1 MDHEN, CDR2 SYDVKM.

The chain joins TRBV7-9 to TRBJ2-5, with 7 nucleotides matching TRBD1. V shed 1 base and J 5 bases; nucleotides not matched to a gene: 10. This CDR3 is 16 amino acids long. Germline assignment: CDR1 SEHNR and CDR2 FQNEAQ (reference sequence). The CDR3 spells CASSLGEYRGWETQYF. DNA for the CDR3: TGTGCCAGCAGCTTAGGGGAGTACAGGGGATGGGAGACCCAGTACTTC. Looking up the rest from reference TRBV7-9 and TRBJ2-5 gives the full variable domain: DTGVSQNPRHKITKRGQNVTFRCDPISEHNRLYWYRQTLGQGPEFLTYFQNEAQLEKSRLLSDRFSAERPKGSFSTLEIQRTEQGDSAMYLCASSLGEYRGWETQYFGPGTRLLVL.

The V call is TRBV7-9, the J call TRBJ2-7; D not resolved. V shed 1 base and J shed 2 bases, with 12 bases lying between them. The germline V gene encodes CDR1 SEHNR and CDR2 FQNEAQ (reference sequence). The CDR3 has 15 amino acids. CDR3: CASSLGANYAYEQYF. The CDR3, as DNA: TGTGCCAGCAGCTTAGGGGCTAATTACGCCTACGAGCAGTACTTC.

The chain is built from TRBV6-6 and TRBJ2-2; D not certain. Trimming left V 4 bases short and J 0 bases short, with 3 bases between. In germline, CDR1 is MNHNY, CDR2 SVGAGI (reference sequence). There are 13 residues in the CDR3. DNA for the CDR3: TGTGCCAGCAGTTCAGCGAACACCGGGGAGCTGTTTTTT. It yields the protein CASSSANTGELFF.

CDR3: CASSPRTGRYEQYF. CDR3 in DNA: TGTGCCAGCAGCCCTCGGACAGGGAGATACGAGCAGTACTTC. The rearrangement links TRBV7-2 to TRBJ2-7; TRBD1 matches at 8 bases. There are 14 residues in the CDR3. The germline CDR1 and CDR2 sequences are SGHTA and FQGNSA. After removal of 5 bases from V and 4 bases from J, the junction contained 7 bases not matched to a gene. The full variable domain, completed using reference TRBV7-2 and TRBJ2-7, is GAGVSQSPSNKVTEKGKDVELRCDPISGHTALYWYRQSLGQGLEFLIYFQGNSAPDKSGLPSDRFSAERTGGSVSTLTIQRTQQEDSAVYLCASSPRTGRYEQYFGPGTRLTVT.